A single sample gave rise to the 8 T cell receptor beta chains below, sequenced in a study of blood T cell repertoires in COVID-19. Profiling relied on immunoSEQ multiplex PCR, and the TCRdb table lists in-frame clones only, not all of them. The table records 250,000 to 350,000 clones, roughly 87% of them present only once. Input material: peripheral blood. Source of these receptors: a man younger than 35 with active or convalescent COVID-19.

The chain joins TRBV14 to TRBJ2-3; possibly TRBD2 for D (5 bases). The CDR3 is 16 amino acids. CDR1 and CDR2 (germline): SGHDN, FVKESK. V was clipped by 0 bases and J by 3 bases, with 13 bases between them. DNA for the CDR3: TGTGCCAGCAGCCAAGAAGTCAGGACTCTAACAGATACGCAGTATTTT. Its protein product is CASSQEVRTLTDTQYF.

V usage is TRBV15 and J usage is TRBJ1-4; the match to TRBD1 covers 8 bases. V lost 0 bases to trimming and J lost 8 bases; unmatched junction nucleotides: 5. The length of the CDR3 is 15 residues. Germline CDR1 is LNHNV and CDR2 is YYDKDF (reference sequence). CDR3 amino acids: CATSRDRTGGEKLFF. The CDR3 nucleotides are TGTGCCACCAGCAGAGATCGTACAGGGGGGGAAAAACTGTTTTTT.

The CDR3 loop reads CASSLPGGSYGYTF. In nucleotides, the CDR3 is TGTGCCAGCAGTCTCCCAGGGGGCAGCTATGGCTACACCTTC. The chain has TRBV28 and TRBJ1-2; TRBD1 matches 8 bases. V lost 5 bases to trimming and J lost 4 bases; unmatched junction nucleotides: 6. CDR1 and CDR2 from the germline V gene are MDHEN and SYDVKM. The CDR3 runs 14 residues.

This clone showed up just once. The chain is built from TRBV27 and TRBJ2-7, with D possibly being TRBD1 (5 bases). V was pared by 5 bases and J by 2 bases, with 13 bases between. The CDR3 length is 14 residues. Germline loops: CDR1 MNHEY, CDR2 SMNVEV (reference sequence). This CDR3 is CASSLTGSPYEQYF. The CDR3 DNA follows: TGTGCCAGCAGTCTTACAGGAAGTCCCTACGAGCAGTACTTC.

V gene TRBV7-9 combines with J gene TRBJ2-5, with a tentative D call TRBD2 (6 bases). CDR3 size: 14 residues. Germline V gene sequence: CDR1 SEHNR, CDR2 FQNEAQ (reference sequence). Trimming removed 5 bases at V and 3 bases at J, with 13 bases between. In nucleotides, the CDR3 is TGTGCCAGCAGCCCACGGACGGGAGAAGAGACCCAGTACTTC. The encoded protein is CASSPRTGEETQYF.

This clone was counted between two and nine times. The V gene is TRBV14, the J gene TRBJ2-2; 7 nucleotides agree with TRBD1. Germline trimming cut 0 bases from V and 5 bases from J; bases unmatched to any gene: 9. Germline values: CDR1 SGHDN, CDR2 FVKESK. The CDR3 has 17 residues. The CDR3 region has the DNA TGTGCCAGCAGCCAAGATCCAACAGGGGTGAGAACCGGGGAGCTGTTTTTT. This gives the protein CASSQDPTGVRTGELFF. The full variable domain, rest sourced from reference TRBV14 and TRBJ2-2, is EAGVTQFPSHSVIEKGQTVTLRCDPISGHDNLYWYRRVMGKEIKFLLHFVKESKQDESGMPNNRFLAERTGGTYSTLKVQPAELEDSGVYFCASSQDPTGVRTGELFFGEGSRLTVL.

V gene TRBV6-5 combines with J gene TRBJ1-5; D is possibly TRBD1 (6 bases). Trimming removed 0 bases at V and 6 bases at J, with 15 bases between. Looked up from germline, CDR1 is MNHEY and CDR2 is SVGAGI. The CDR3 loop spans 16 amino acids. The CDR3 DNA is TGTGCCAGCAGTTACTCCCGACAGGCAGTCGGTCAGCCCCAGCATTTT. The encoded protein is CASSYSRQAVGQPQHF.

The gene calls are TRBV11-3 and TRBJ2-7; 11 bases are a match to TRBD2. V gave up 0 bases and J gave up 2 bases; unmatched junction bases: 6. The CDR3 spans 17 residues. Looked up from germline, CDR1 is SGHNT and CDR2 is YENEEA. The CDR3 region is CASSLDVLAGVPYEQYF. CDR3 sequence (DNA): TGTGCCAGCAGCTTAGATGTACTAGCGGGAGTCCCCTACGAGCAGTACTTC.